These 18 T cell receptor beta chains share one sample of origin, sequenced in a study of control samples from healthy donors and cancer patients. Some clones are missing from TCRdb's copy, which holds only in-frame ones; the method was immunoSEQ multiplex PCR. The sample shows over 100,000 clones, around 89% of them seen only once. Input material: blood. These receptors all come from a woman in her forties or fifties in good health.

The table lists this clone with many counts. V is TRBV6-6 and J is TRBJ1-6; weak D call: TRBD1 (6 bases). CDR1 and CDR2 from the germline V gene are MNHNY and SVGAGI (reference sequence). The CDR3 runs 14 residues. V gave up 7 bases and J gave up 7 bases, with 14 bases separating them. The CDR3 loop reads CASTSRGHNSPLHF. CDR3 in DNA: TGTGCCAGCACCAGCAGGGGACACAATTCACCCCTCCACTTT.

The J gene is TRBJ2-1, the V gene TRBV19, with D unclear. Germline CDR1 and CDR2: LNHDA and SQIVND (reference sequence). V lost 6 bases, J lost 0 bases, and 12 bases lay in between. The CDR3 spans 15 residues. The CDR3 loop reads CASRLGQSSYNEQFF. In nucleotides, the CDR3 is TGTGCCAGTAGGCTCGGGCAGAGCTCCTACAATGAGCAGTTCTTC. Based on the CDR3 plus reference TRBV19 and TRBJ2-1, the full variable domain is DGGITQSPKYLFRKEGQNVTLSCEQNLNHDAMYWYRQDPGQGLRLIYYSQIVNDFQKGDIAEGYSVSREKKESFPLTVTSAQKNPTAFYLCASRLGQSSYNEQFFGPGTRLTVL.

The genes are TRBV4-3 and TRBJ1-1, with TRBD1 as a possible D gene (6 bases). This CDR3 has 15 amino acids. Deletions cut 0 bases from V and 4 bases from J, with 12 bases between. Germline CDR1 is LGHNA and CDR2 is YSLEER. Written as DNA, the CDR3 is TGCGCCAGCAGCCAAGAATTCACAGGGTCCACTGAAGCTTTCTTT. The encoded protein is CASSQEFTGSTEAFF.

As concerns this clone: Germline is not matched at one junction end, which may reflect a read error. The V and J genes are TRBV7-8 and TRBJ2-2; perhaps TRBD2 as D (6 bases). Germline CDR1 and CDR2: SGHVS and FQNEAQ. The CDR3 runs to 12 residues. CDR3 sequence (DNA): TGTGCCAGCAGCCTAGCGACCGGGGAGCTGTTTTTT. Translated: CASSLATGELFF.

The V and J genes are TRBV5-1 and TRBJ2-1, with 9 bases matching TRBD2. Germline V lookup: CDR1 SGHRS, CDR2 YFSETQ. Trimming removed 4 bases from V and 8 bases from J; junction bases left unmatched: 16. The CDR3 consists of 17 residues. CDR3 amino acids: CASSRTLAAGGQDEQFF. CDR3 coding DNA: TGCGCCAGCAGCCGCACCCTAGCTGCGGGAGGGCAGGATGAGCAGTTCTTC.

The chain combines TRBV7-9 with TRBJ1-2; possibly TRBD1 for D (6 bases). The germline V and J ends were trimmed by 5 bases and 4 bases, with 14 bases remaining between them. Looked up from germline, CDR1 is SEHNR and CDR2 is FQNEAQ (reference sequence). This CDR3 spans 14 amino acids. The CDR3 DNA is TGTGCCAGCAGCCCCCCCGGACAGCTCTATGGCTACACCTTC. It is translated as CASSPPGQLYGYTF.

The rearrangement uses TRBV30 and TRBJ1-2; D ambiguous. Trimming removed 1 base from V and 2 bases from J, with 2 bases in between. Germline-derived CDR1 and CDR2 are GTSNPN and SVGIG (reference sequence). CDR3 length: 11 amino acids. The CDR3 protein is CAWSENYGYTF. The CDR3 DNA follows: TGTGCCTGGAGTGAGAACTATGGCTACACCTTC.

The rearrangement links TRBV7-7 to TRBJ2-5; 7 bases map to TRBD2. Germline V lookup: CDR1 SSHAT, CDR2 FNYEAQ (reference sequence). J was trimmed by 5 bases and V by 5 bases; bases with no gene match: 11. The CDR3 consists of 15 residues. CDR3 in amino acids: CASSPKGGGPETQYF. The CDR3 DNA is TGTGCCAGCAGCCCCAAAGGCGGGGGACCGGAGACCCAGTACTTC.

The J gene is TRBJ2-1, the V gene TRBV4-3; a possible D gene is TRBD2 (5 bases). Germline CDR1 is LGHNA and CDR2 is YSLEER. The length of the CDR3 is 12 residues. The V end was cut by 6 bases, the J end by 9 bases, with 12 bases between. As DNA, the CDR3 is TGCGCCAGCAGAGGATCAGCGGCTGAGCAGTTCTTC. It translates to CASRGSAAEQFF.

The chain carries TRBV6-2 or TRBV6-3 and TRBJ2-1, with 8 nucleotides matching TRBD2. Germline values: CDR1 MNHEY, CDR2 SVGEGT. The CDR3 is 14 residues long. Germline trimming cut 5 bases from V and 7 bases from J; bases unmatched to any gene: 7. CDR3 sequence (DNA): TGTGCCAGCAGTCGGGGGGGCAATTGGAATGAGCAGTTCTTC. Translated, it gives CASSRGGNWNEQFF.

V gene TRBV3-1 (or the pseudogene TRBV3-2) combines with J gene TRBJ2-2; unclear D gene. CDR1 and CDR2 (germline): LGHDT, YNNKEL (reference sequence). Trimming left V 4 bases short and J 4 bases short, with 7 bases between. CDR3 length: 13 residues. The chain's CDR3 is CASSLPLTGELFF. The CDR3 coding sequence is TGTGCCAGCAGCCTACCCCTCACCGGGGAGCTGTTTTTT.

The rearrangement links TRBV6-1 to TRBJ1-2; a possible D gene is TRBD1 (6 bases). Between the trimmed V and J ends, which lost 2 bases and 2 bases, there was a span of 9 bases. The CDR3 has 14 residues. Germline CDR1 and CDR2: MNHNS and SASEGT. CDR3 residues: CASSEWTVNYGYTF. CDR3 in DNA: TGTGCCAGCAGTGAATGGACAGTGAACTATGGCTACACCTTC.

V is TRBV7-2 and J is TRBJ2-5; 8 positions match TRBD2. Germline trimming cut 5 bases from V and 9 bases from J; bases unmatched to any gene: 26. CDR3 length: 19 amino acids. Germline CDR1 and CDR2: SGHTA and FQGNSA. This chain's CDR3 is CASSPMGSGTPGDRGAQYF. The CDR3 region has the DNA TGTGCCAGCAGCCCTATGGGTAGCGGGACACCGGGAGACCGGGGTGCCCAGTACTTC.

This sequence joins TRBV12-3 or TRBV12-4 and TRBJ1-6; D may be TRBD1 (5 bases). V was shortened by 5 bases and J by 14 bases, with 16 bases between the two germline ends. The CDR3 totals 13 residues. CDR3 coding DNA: TGTGCCAGCAGTGGGGCCCTTTCTATGGCCCTCCACTTT. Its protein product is CASSGALSMALHF.

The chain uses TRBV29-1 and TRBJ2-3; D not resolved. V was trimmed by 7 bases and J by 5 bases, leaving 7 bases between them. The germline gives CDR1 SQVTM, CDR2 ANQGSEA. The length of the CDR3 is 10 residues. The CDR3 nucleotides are TGCAGCGCGAACGGAGATACGCAGTATTTT. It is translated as CSANGDTQYF.

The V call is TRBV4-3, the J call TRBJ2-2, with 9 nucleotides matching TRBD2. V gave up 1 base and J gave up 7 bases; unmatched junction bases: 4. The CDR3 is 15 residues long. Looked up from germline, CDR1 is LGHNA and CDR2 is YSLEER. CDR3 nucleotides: TGCGCCAGCAGCCAAGGCGGGAGGGCCGACGGGGAGCTGTTTTTT. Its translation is CASSQGGRADGELFF.

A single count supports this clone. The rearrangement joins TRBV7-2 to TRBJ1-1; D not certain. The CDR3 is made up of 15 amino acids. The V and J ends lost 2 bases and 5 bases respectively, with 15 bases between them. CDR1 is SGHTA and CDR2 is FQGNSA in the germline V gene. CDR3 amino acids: CASSLFGIPGTEAFF. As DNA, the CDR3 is TGTGCCAGCAGCTTATTTGGGATCCCTGGGACTGAAGCTTTCTTT.

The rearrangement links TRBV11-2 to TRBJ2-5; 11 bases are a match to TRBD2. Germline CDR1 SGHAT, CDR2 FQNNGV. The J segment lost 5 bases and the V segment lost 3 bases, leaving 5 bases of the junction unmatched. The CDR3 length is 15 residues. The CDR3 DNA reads TGTGCCAGCAGCTTGACTAGCGGGGATTGGGAGACCCAGTACTTC. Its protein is CASSLTSGDWETQYF.